The 2 T cell receptor beta chains reported below all come from one sample, sequenced in a study of cytomegalovirus exposure and HLA in healthy donors. Produced via immunoSEQ multiplex PCR; TCRdb's table is partial and in-frame only. Among 100,000 or so clones listed, 85% to 90% were seen once. The sample taken for sequencing was PBMCs. These receptors all stem from a woman between 18 and 29 years old in good health and CMV-seropositive.

The chain has TRBV14 and TRBJ2-1; TRBD1 is a possible D gene (5 bases). The CDR3 spans 15 residues. Trimming shortened V by 4 bases and J by 6 bases, and 16 bases separated the two germline ends. Germline V gene data show CDR1 as SGHDN and CDR2 as FVKESK. The CDR3, as DNA: TGTGCCAGCAGCCGCAGACAGTCACTGGGCAATGAGCAGTTCTTC. This sequence encodes CASSRRQSLGNEQFF.

The chain links TRBV5-1 to TRBJ2-2; D is possibly TRBD2 (6 bases). The V end lost 0 bases, the J end lost 1 base, and 7 bases lay between the germline ends. Germline CDR1 is SGHRS and CDR2 is YFSETQ. This CDR3 comprises 15 residues. The CDR3 loop reads CASSLAGGNTGELFF. CDR3 DNA: TGCGCCAGCAGCTTGGCCGGGGGGAACACCGGGGAGCTGTTTTTT.